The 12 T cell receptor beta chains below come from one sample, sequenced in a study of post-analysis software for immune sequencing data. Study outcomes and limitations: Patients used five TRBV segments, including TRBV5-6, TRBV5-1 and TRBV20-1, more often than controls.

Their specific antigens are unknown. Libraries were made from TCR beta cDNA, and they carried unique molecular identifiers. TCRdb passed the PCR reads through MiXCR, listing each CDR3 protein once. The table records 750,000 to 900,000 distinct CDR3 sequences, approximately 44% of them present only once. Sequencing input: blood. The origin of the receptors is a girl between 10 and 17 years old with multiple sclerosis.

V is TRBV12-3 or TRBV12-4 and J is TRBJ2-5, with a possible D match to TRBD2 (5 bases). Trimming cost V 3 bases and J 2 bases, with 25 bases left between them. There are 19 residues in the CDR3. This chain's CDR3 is CASSFLLEGSPYPQETQYF. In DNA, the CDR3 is TGTGCCAGCAGTTTCCTCCTAGAGGGTAGCCCGTACCCACAAGAGACCCAGTACTTC.

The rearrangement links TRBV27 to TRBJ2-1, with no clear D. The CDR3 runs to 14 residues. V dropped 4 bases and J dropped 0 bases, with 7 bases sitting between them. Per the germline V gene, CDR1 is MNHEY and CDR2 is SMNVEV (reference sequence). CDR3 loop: CASSSEFSYNEQFF. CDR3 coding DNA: TGTGCCAGCAGTTCGGAGTTCTCCTACAATGAGCAGTTCTTC.

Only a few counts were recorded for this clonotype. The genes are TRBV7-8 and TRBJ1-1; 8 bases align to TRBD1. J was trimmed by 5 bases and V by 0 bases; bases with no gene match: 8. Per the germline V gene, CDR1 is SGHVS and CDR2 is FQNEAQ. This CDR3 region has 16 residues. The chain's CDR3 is CASSLASRGRRTEAFF. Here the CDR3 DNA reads TGTGCCAGCAGCTTAGCGAGCAGGGGGCGTAGGACTGAAGCTTTCTTT.

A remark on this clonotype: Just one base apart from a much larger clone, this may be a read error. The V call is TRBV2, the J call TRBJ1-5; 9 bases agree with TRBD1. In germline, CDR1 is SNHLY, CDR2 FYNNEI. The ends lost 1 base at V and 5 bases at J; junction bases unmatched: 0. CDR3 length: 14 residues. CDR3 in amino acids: CASSEDRGHQPQHF. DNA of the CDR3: TGTGCCAGCAGTGAAGACAGGGGGCATCAGCCCCAGCATTTT.

CDR3 coding DNA: TGTGCCAGCTCACCACGAGGGACAGCGACTGGAGGGGAGACCCAGTACTTC. It specifies CASSPRGTATGGETQYF. The rearrangement joins TRBV18 to TRBJ2-5, with a weak D call TRBD1 (7 bases). Germline lookup yields CDR1 KGHSH and CDR2 LQKENI. V gave up 1 base and J gave up 5 bases, with 20 bases separating them. This CDR3 has 17 residues. The full variable domain, completed using reference TRBV18 and TRBJ2-5, is NAGVMQNPRHLVRRRGQEARLRCSPMKGHSHVYWYRQLPEEGLKFMVYLQKENIIDESGMPKERFSAEFPKEGPSILRIQQVVRGDSAAYFCASSPRGTATGGETQYFGPGTRLLVL.

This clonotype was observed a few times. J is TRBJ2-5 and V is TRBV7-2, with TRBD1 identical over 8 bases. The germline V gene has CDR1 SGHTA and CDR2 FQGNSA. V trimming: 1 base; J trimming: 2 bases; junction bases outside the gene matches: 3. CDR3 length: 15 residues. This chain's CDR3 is CASSLGNRGQETQYF. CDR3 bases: TGTGCCAGCAGCTTAGGGAACAGGGGGCAAGAGACCCAGTACTTC.

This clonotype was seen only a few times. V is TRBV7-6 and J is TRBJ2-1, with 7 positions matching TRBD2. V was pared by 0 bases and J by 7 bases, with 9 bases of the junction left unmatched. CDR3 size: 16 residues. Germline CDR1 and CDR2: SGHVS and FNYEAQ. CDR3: CASSLAVWEGQNEQFF. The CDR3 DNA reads TGTGCCAGCAGCTTAGCTGTGTGGGAGGGCCAGAATGAGCAGTTCTTC.

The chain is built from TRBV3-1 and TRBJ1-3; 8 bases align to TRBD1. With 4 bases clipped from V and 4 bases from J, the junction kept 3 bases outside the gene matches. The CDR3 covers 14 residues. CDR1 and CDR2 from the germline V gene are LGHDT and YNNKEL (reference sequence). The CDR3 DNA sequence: TGTGCCAGCAGCCCCAGGGGGCGCGGAAACACCATATATTTT. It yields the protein CASSPRGRGNTIYF. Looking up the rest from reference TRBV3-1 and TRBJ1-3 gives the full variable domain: DTAVSQTPKYLVTQMGNDKSIKCEQNLGHDTMYWYKQDSKKFLKIMFSYNNKELIINETVPNRFSPKSPDKAHLNLHINSLELGDSAVYFCASSPRGRGNTIYFGEGSWLTVV.

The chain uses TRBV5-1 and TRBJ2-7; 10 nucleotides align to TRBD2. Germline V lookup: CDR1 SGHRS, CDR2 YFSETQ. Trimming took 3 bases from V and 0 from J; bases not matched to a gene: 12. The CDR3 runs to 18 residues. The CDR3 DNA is TGCGCCAGCAGCTACCGAGGGATTACTAGCGGGAACTCCTACGAGCAGTACTTC. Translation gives CASSYRGITSGNSYEQYF.

CDR3 protein: CASSLTRGGLYNEQFF. In nucleotides, the CDR3 is TGTGCCAGCAGCTTAACGCGCGGGGGCTTATACAATGAGCAGTTCTTC. The chain uses TRBV7-9 and TRBJ2-1; possible D gene TRBD2, 7 bases. Per the germline V gene, CDR1 is SEHNR and CDR2 is FQNEAQ (reference sequence). The CDR3 has 16 amino acids. Trimming pared 2 bases from V and 4 bases from J, leaving 15 bases between.

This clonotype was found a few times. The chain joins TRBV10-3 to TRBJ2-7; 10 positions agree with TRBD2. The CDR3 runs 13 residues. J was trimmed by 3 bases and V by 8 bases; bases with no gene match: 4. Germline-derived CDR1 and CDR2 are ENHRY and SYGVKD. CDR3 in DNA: TGTGCCATCCAGCTAGCGGGAGACTACGAGCAGTACTTC. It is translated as CAIQLAGDYEQYF.

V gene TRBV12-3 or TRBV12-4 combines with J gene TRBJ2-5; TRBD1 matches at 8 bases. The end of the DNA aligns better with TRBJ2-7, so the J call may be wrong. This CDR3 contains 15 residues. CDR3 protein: CASSPSGQGFHEQYF. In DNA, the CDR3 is TGTGCCAGCAGCCCCTCCGGACAGGGTTTCCACGAGCAGTACTTC.